Shown below are 15 T cell receptor beta chains from a single sample sequenced in a study of T cell responses to AZD1222 COVID-19 vaccine. TCRdb's table, derived via immunoSEQ multiplex PCR, lists solely in-frame clones and lacks some. The sample has over 100,000 clones, approximately 86% seen once; the top ten hold 5.2%. The sequencing here drew on peripheral blood, taken on day 0 of AZD1222 vaccination. The source of these receptors is an adult in good health.

V usage is TRBV28 and J usage is TRBJ2-5; D could derive from TRBD1 or TRBD2 (5 bases each). This CDR3 has 16 residues. V lost 4 bases and J lost 4, with 19 bases in between. Germline V gene sequence: CDR1 MDHEN, CDR2 SYDVKM. The CDR3, as DNA: TGTGCCAGCAGTTCCCCACTGTCGGGGACCCTAGAGACCCAGTACTTC. This gives the protein CASSSPLSGTLETQYF. Together with reference TRBV28 and TRBJ2-5, the CDR3 gives the full variable domain: DVKVTQSSRYLVKRTGEKVFLECVQDMDHENMFWYRQDPGLGLRLIYFSYDVKMKEKGDIPEGYSVSREKKERFSLILESASTNQTSMYLCASSSPLSGTLETQYFGPGTRLLVL.

The count of this clone is one. The chain joins TRBV9 to TRBJ2-1, with TRBD2 matching over 11 bases. With V trimmed by 4 bases and J by 4 bases, 16 bases remained unmatched. Germline CDR1 is SGDLS and CDR2 is YYNGEE. CDR3 length: 19 residues. In DNA, the CDR3 is TGTGCCAGCAGCCCACGAGCCGTCACTAGCGGGGGCCTATACAATGAGCAGTTCTTC. Its protein is CASSPRAVTSGGLYNEQFF.

This clone was seen a few times. The chain is built from TRBV7-9 and TRBJ1-3; no firm D call. Germline values: CDR1 SEHNR, CDR2 FQNEAQ (reference sequence). Trimming left V 3 bases short and J 0 bases short, with 9 bases between. This CDR3 region has 15 residues. The chain's CDR3 is CASSFGVHSGNTIYF. The CDR3 nucleotides are TGTGCCAGCAGCTTTGGTGTCCACTCTGGAAACACCATATATTTT.

The rearrangement joins TRBV4-2 to TRBJ1-5; D is uncertain. V was trimmed by 0 bases and J by 6 bases, leaving 9 bases between them. Per the germline V gene, CDR1 is LGHNA and CDR2 is YNFKEQ. The length of the CDR3 is 14 residues. The CDR3 sequence is CASSQDGVAQPQHF. CDR3 DNA: TGTGCCAGCAGCCAAGATGGGGTTGCTCAGCCCCAGCATTTT.

The chain combines TRBV28 with TRBJ2-3; tentatively, D is TRBD2 (6 bases). The CDR3 length is 15 residues. V was pared by 8 bases and J by 2 bases, with 17 bases between. The germline CDR1 and CDR2 sequences are MDHEN and SYDVKM. This CDR3 reads CASGRMGLVTDTQYF. The DNA of the CDR3 is TGTGCCAGCGGAAGGATGGGACTTGTCACAGATACGCAGTATTTT.

This clone was seen only once. The rearrangement uses TRBV18 and TRBJ1-1; the D is unclear. CDR1 and CDR2 (germline): KGHSH, LQKENI. Trimming pared 3 bases from V and 0 bases from J, leaving 11 bases between. The CDR3 has 15 residues. The DNA for the CDR3 is TGTGCCAGCTCACCGGTGCTTGCCATGAACACTGAAGCTTTCTTT. It codes for CASSPVLAMNTEAFF.

The genes are TRBV28 and TRBJ1-4; tentative D call: TRBD1 (5 bases). The CDR3 runs 17 residues. The V end was cut by 4 bases, the J end by 0 bases, with 15 bases between. CDR1 is MDHEN, CDR2 SYDVKM, per germline. CDR3 sequence reads: CASSSAGDLATNEKLFF. In DNA, the CDR3 is TGTGCCAGCAGTTCCGCGGGGGATTTGGCAACTAATGAAAAACTGTTTTTT.

This clone was found a few times. This chain connects TRBV28 to TRBJ1-2; no clear D. Germline values: CDR1 MDHEN, CDR2 SYDVKM. Deletions cut 3 bases from V and 3 bases from J, with 5 bases between. The CDR3 loop spans 12 amino acids. The CDR3 is CASSFPHYGYTF. The CDR3 coding sequence is TGTGCCAGCAGTTTCCCCCACTATGGCTACACCTTC.

The V gene is TRBV7-9, the J gene TRBJ2-3; 7 nucleotides line up with TRBD1. Losses at the gene ends were 4 bases for V and 6 bases for J; bases not matched to a gene: 1. Germline V gene sequence: CDR1 SEHNR, CDR2 FQNEAQ (reference sequence). The CDR3 extends over 12 amino acids. The CDR3 is CASSSGQDTQYF. The CDR3, as DNA: TGTGCCAGCAGCTCGGGACAGGATACGCAGTATTTT.

Notes on this clone: Other nucleotide sequences in the sample specify the same CDR3. The genes are TRBV5-1 and TRBJ1-1; no reliable D call. The CDR3 extends over 13 amino acids. V lost 0 bases, J lost 1 base, and 4 bases lay in between. CDR1 and CDR2 from the germline V gene are SGHRS and YFSETQ. CDR3 bases: TGCGCCAGCAGCTTGGGGGGGAACACTGAAGCTTTCTTT. Residues: CASSLGGNTEAFF.

About this clone: One end of the junction does not line up with germline, which may come from a read error. The genes are TRBV19 and TRBJ2-7, with D tentatively TRBD2 (5 bases). The CDR3 consists of 14 residues. CDR1 and CDR2 from the germline V gene are LNHDA and SQIVND (reference sequence). The CDR3 protein is CASSERWAGAPLHF. The CDR3 nucleotides read TGTGCTAGTAGCGAGAGGTGGGCAGGCGCGCCCCTTCACTTC.

The genes are TRBV7-2 and TRBJ1-2; D not certain. Germline CDR1 SGHTA, CDR2 FQGNSA. Trimming removed 2 bases at V and 7 bases at J, with 11 bases between. This CDR3 spans 13 amino acids. Written as DNA, the CDR3 is TGTGCCAGCAGCTTAATGGTGGCTGTTGGCTACACCTTC. As protein: CASSLMVAVGYTF.

V and J are TRBV4-3 and TRBJ1-1; D not certain. Germline CDR1 LGHNA, CDR2 YSLEER. The CDR3 consists of 13 residues. V lost 1 base and J lost 4, with 7 bases in between. CDR3 sequence reads: CASSQAISTEAFF. The CDR3 nucleotides read TGCGCCAGCAGCCAAGCTATCTCCACTGAAGCTTTCTTT.

The chain employs TRBV3-1 (or the pseudogene TRBV3-2) and TRBJ2-6; weak D call: TRBD1 (6 bases). CDR1 and CDR2 (germline): LGHDT, YNNKEL (reference sequence). Trimming left V 3 bases short and J 0 bases short, with 9 bases between. This CDR3 has 16 amino acids. The CDR3 here is CASSQTGSSGANVLTF. The DNA for the CDR3 is TGTGCCAGCAGCCAGACAGGAAGCTCTGGGGCCAACGTCCTGACTTTC.

The V call is TRBV7-2, the J call TRBJ2-1; no definite D call. Germline V gives CDR1 SGHTA, CDR2 FQGNSA. The CDR3 consists of 13 residues. The V end lost 1 base, the J end lost 9 bases, and 10 bases lay between the germline ends. The chain's CDR3 is CASSLEPYGEQFF. Here the CDR3 DNA reads TGTGCCAGCAGCTTAGAGCCTTACGGTGAGCAGTTCTTC.